This TCR beta chain was sequenced during a study of response to subunit inactivated influenza vaccine. On this clonotype itself: Its specificity is unknown.

Study-level points and caveats: Seasonal influenza vaccination, on each occasion, was suggested by the authors to recruit few new T cells.

The length of the CDR3 is 12 residues. Looked up from germline, CDR1 is DFQATT and CDR2 is SNEGSKA (reference sequence). After removal of 4 bases from V and 3 bases from J, the junction contained 2 bases not matched to a gene. MiXCR, applied by TCRdb to the RT-PCR reads, yields one record per CDR3 protein. The sample records about 650,000 distinct CDR3 sequences, 15% to 18% being singletons. This sequence was found in a man aged 50 to 60 who received an inactivated influenza vaccine. Sequenced material: PBMCs from blood, taken approximately 12 days after vaccination. This rearrangement joins TRBV20-1 to TRBJ2-7; 8 nucleotides align to TRBD1. CDR3 residues: CSAIGTGYEQYF. Written as DNA, the CDR3 is TGCAGTGCTATCGGGACAGGCTACGAGCAGTACTTC.